These 27 T cell receptor beta chains originate from one sample sequenced in a study of control samples from healthy donors and cancer patients. Sequenced by immunoSEQ multiplex PCR; TCRdb stores in-frame clones only, minus some. The data show over 85,000 clones, 85% to 90% seen once. Sequences were obtained from PBMCs. The receptors were sampled from a woman between 50 and 59 years old with colorectal cancer.

The sample holds a few counts of this clone. V and J are TRBV6-2 or TRBV6-3 and TRBJ1-5, with D possibly being TRBD1 (6 bases). The CDR3 totals 14 residues. CDR1 MNHEY and CDR2 SVGEGT come from the germline V gene. V lost 5 bases and J lost 0, with 8 bases in between. CDR3 loop: CASSQGYSNQPQHF. In DNA, the CDR3 is TGTGCCAGCAGTCAGGGGTATAGCAATCAGCCCCAGCATTTT.

The chain couples TRBV29-1 to TRBJ1-4, with 7 positions matching TRBD1. The V gene's germline CDR1 is SQVTM and CDR2 ANQGSEA. With 5 bases clipped from V and 2 bases from J, the junction kept 2 bases outside the gene matches. CDR3 size: 13 residues. CDR3 amino acids: CSVSTGTNEKLFF. CDR3 bases: TGCAGCGTTTCGACAGGGACTAATGAAAAACTGTTTTTT.

The table lists this clone with a few counts. The chain combines TRBV4-3 with TRBJ1-2, with TRBD1 matching over 7 bases. The V segment lost 2 bases and the J segment 4 bases; nucleotides outside the gene matches: 13. The CDR3 has 17 residues. Looked up from germline, CDR1 is LGHNA and CDR2 is YSLEER. In DNA form, the CDR3 reads TGCGCCAGCAGCCAATCTCCGGGGACAGTCAAATTCTATGGCTACACCTTC. This encodes CASSQSPGTVKFYGYTF.

The chain links TRBV18 to TRBJ2-2, with D possibly TRBD1 on 6 matching bases. CDR1 is KGHSH and CDR2 is LQKENI in the germline V gene. V dropped 6 bases and J dropped 0 bases, with 14 bases sitting between them. This CDR3 is 16 amino acids long. The CDR3 loop reads CASSPRPGANTGELFF. The CDR3 nucleotides read TGTGCCAGCTCCCCCCGGCCAGGGGCGAACACCGGGGAGCTGTTTTTT. The entire variable domain, with the rest obtained from reference TRBV18 and TRBJ2-2, is as follows: NAGVMQNPRHLVRRRGQEARLRCSPMKGHSHVYWYRQLPEEGLKFMVYLQKENIIDESGMPKERFSAEFPKEGPSILRIQQVVRGDSAAYFCASSPRPGANTGELFFGEGSRLTVL.

The V and J genes are TRBV5-6 and TRBJ2-6; TRBD1 might be the D (6 bases). V lost 0 bases and J 4 bases, leaving 11 bases between the germline ends. Germline loops: CDR1 SGHDT, CDR2 YYEEEE. This CDR3 has 16 residues. CDR3 nucleotide sequence: TGTGCCAGCAGCTTGGGAAGGGGGAACGGGGCCAACGTCCTGACTTTC. This translates into CASSLGRGNGANVLTF.

The chain carries TRBV6-2 or TRBV6-3 and TRBJ1-3, with 10 bases lining up with TRBD1. CDR3 size: 17 residues. Trimming took 2 bases from V and 2 from J; bases not matched to a gene: 6. From germline, CDR1 is MNHEY and CDR2 SVGEGT. CDR3 region: CASSYAPGTGAGNTIYF. DNA for the CDR3: TGTGCCAGCAGTTACGCCCCTGGGACAGGGGCTGGAAACACCATATATTTT.

The CDR3 loop is CASSKTGDTQYF. CDR3 coding DNA: TGTGCCAGCAGCAAGACAGGGGATACGCAGTATTTT. The chain couples TRBV7-9 to TRBJ2-3; 7 nucleotides agree with TRBD1. V trimming: 5 bases; J trimming: 6 bases; junction bases outside the gene matches: 2. Per the germline V gene, CDR1 is SEHNR and CDR2 is FQNEAQ (reference sequence). CDR3 length: 12 amino acids.

The chain links TRBV5-1 to TRBJ2-5; D uncertain. Germline CDR1 and CDR2: SGHRS and YFSETQ. The V end was cut by 0 bases, the J end by 2 bases, with 14 bases between. The CDR3 is 16 residues long. This CDR3 reads CASSLGLTNSQETQYF. The CDR3 DNA reads TGCGCCAGCAGCTTGGGTTTGACAAACTCTCAAGAGACCCAGTACTTC.

V gene TRBV28 combines with J gene TRBJ2-5; D unclear. V was pared by 5 bases and J by 1 base, with 8 bases between. Per germline, CDR1 MDHEN and CDR2 SYDVKM. CDR3 length: 13 amino acids. CDR3 protein: CASSTGPQETQYF. The CDR3 DNA follows: TGTGCCAGCAGTACCGGACCCCAAGAGACCCAGTACTTC.

This rearrangement joins TRBV15 to TRBJ1-5; D gene unclear. The V and J ends lost 9 bases and 0 bases respectively, with 6 bases between them. Germline V lookup: CDR1 LNHNV, CDR2 YYDKDF (reference sequence). The length of the CDR3 is 12 residues. The CDR3 nucleotides read TGTGCCACTCGAATTAGCAATCAGCCCCAGCATTTT. Translation: CATRISNQPQHF.

The chain couples TRBV19 to TRBJ1-2; D gene ambiguous. Looked up from germline, CDR1 is LNHDA and CDR2 is SQIVND (reference sequence). The CDR3 is made up of 13 amino acids. Trimming took off 7 bases at V and 0 bases at J, with 9 bases between the two ends. CDR3 sequence reads: CASTLGPNYGYTF. The CDR3 coding sequence is TGTGCCAGTACCCTTGGACCTAACTATGGCTACACCTTC.

This sequence joins TRBV6-5 and TRBJ2-2, with a weak D call TRBD1 (5 bases). Looked up from germline, CDR1 is MNHEY and CDR2 is SVGAGI. V was trimmed by 0 bases and J by 1 base, leaving 9 bases between them. This CDR3 is built from 16 residues. The CDR3 DNA reads as TGTGCCAGCAGTTACTCGCACAGGATGAACACCGGGGAGCTGTTTTTT. It encodes CASSYSHRMNTGELFF.

The chain links TRBV4-1 to TRBJ1-4, with D tentatively TRBD1 (6 bases). The CDR3 covers 16 residues. Trimming shortened V by 0 bases and J by 8 bases, and 16 bases separated the two germline ends. Germline V gene data show CDR1 as MGHRA and CDR2 as YSYEKL. The CDR3 coding sequence is TGCGCCAGCAGCCAAGATAATGGTGCCGGGGGCGAAAAACTGTTTTTT. Amino acids: CASSQDNGAGGEKLFF.

This rearrangement joins TRBV5-5 to TRBJ2-3; weak D call: TRBD2 (6 bases). In germline, CDR1 is SGHKS, CDR2 YYEKEE (reference sequence). The CDR3 totals 15 residues. V lost 1 base to trimming and J lost 0 bases, with 9 bases between them. CDR3 DNA sequence: TGTGCCAGCAGCTTGAGTGGGGGGAGCACAGATACGCAGTATTTT. This sequence encodes CASSLSGGSTDTQYF.

V usage is TRBV30 and J usage is TRBJ1-3, with D unresolved. V shed 5 bases and J shed 1 base, with 9 bases lying between them. The CDR3 covers 13 residues. Germline V gene sequence: CDR1 GTSNPN, CDR2 SVGIG (reference sequence). CDR3 bases: TGTGCCTGGGACGTAGGTTCTGGAAACACCATATATTTT. Its protein product is CAWDVGSGNTIYF.

This sequence joins TRBV4-3 and TRBJ2-3, with D uncertain. CDR1 is LGHNA and CDR2 is YSLEER in the germline V gene. CDR3 length: 14 residues. V was cut by 0 bases and J by 2 bases, with 6 bases left in between. In DNA form, the CDR3 reads TGCGCCAGCAGCCAAGATTCTATCACAGATACGCAGTATTTT. Protein sequence: CASSQDSITDTQYF.

This clone was detected only a few times. The V call is TRBV6-2 or TRBV6-3, the J call TRBJ1-5, with a weak D call TRBD1 (5 bases). This CDR3 contains 15 residues. Looked up from germline, CDR1 is MNHEY and CDR2 is SVGEGT. V was cut by 2 bases and J by 4 bases, with 12 bases left in between. CDR3 loop: CASSYGSGGNQPQHF. In DNA, the CDR3 is TGTGCCAGCAGTTACGGTTCTGGGGGGAATCAGCCCCAGCATTTT.

This chain joins TRBV28 and TRBJ1-2, with TRBD1 as a possible D gene (5 bases). The CDR3 has 13 amino acids. Between the trimmed V and J ends, which lost 2 bases and 4 bases, there was a span of 8 bases. Per the germline V gene, CDR1 is MDHEN and CDR2 is SYDVKM. CDR3 bases: TGTGCCAGCAGTTTAGAAAGGGGCTATGGCTACACCTTC. Translation gives CASSLERGYGYTF.

This clone was seen only once. This sequence joins TRBV7-8 and TRBJ2-3; D unresolved. The CDR3 spans 12 residues. From germline, CDR1 is SGHVS and CDR2 FQNEAQ. V was trimmed by 3 bases and J by 1 base, leaving 2 bases between them. The CDR3 sequence is CASSFGTDTQYF. CDR3 DNA: TGTGCCAGCAGCTTTGGCACAGATACGCAGTATTTT.

The chain employs TRBV25-1 and TRBJ1-1, with 9 bases lining up with TRBD1. The V gene end was trimmed by 6 bases and the J gene end by 7 bases; junction bases not matched to a gene: 3. CDR1 and CDR2 (germline): MGHDK, SYGVNS. This CDR3 is 12 amino acids long. For the CDR3, the DNA is TGTGCCAGCAGACAGGGGGCTCTTGAAGCTTTCTTT. Its translation: CASRQGALEAFF.

The V call is TRBV15, the J call TRBJ2-1; a possible D gene is TRBD2 (6 bases). Germline-derived CDR1 and CDR2 are LNHNV and YYDKDF (reference sequence). The CDR3 length is 16 residues. V dropped 8 bases and J dropped 2 bases, with 19 bases sitting between them. This chain's CDR3 is CATGPPGEATYNEQFF. Written as DNA, the CDR3 is TGTGCCACCGGTCCCCCGGGAGAAGCTACCTACAATGAGCAGTTCTTC.

The chain links TRBV29-1 to TRBJ1-1, with 7 bases aligning to TRBD1. The length of the CDR3 is 12 residues. J gave up 7 bases and V 5 bases, and 7 bases lay outside the gene matches. Germline CDR1 reads SQVTM; CDR2 reads ANQGSEA. The CDR3 sequence: CSVSGQTSEAFF. The CDR3 DNA reads as TGCAGCGTTTCGGGACAGACGAGTGAAGCTTTCTTT.

The chain combines TRBV6-5 with TRBJ2-2; 8 bases align to TRBD2. Germline V gives CDR1 MNHEY, CDR2 SVGAGI. The CDR3 totals 15 residues. J lost 5 bases, V lost 0 bases, and 2 bases had no gene match. The CDR3 DNA is TGTGCCAGCAGTTACTCAGGCGGGGGGACCGGGGAGCTGTTTTTT. Protein sequence: CASSYSGGGTGELFF.

V is TRBV24-1 and J is TRBJ1-1; D uncertain. The V gene's germline CDR1 is KGHDR and CDR2 SFDVKD. Deletions cut 1 base from V and 2 bases from J, with 4 bases between. This CDR3 has 13 residues. CDR3 sequence: CATSDFGNTEAFF. The DNA of the CDR3 is TGTGCCACCAGTGATTTCGGAAACACTGAAGCTTTCTTT.

In this sample, this clone turned up a few times. The chain joins TRBV25-1 to TRBJ2-1, with 7 positions matching TRBD2. This CDR3 is built from 15 residues. Germline V gene data show CDR1 as MGHDK and CDR2 as SYGVNS. V shed 1 base and J 0 bases; nucleotides not matched to a gene: 0. This chain's CDR3 is CASSEWGGSYNEQFF. The DNA for the CDR3 is TGTGCCAGCAGTGAATGGGGGGGCTCCTACAATGAGCAGTTCTTC.

The chain has TRBV23-1 and TRBJ2-7; unclear D gene. TRBV23-1 is reported as an ORF; its role is uncertain. V shed 6 bases and J shed 2 bases, with 11 bases lying between them. This CDR3 has 13 amino acids. As DNA, the CDR3 is TGCGCCAGCAGCCACGGCAGGCCCTACGAGCAGTACGTC. It encodes CASSHGRPYEQYV.

This clone was seen a single time. The V and J genes are TRBV18 and TRBJ1-5, with a tentative D call TRBD1 (5 bases). V was cut by 0 bases and J by 6 bases, with 15 bases left in between. Germline-derived CDR1 and CDR2 are KGHSH and LQKENI. The CDR3 is 16 amino acids. As DNA, the CDR3 is TGTGCCAGCTCACCACCGGGACCCCAGGAGGTTCAGCCCCAGCATTTT. It specifies CASSPPGPQEVQPQHF.